This T cell receptor beta chain emerged from a study of T cells in Graves' hyperthyroidism and ophthalmopathy. This clonotype was counted many times. Germline V gives CDR1 SGHDN, CDR2 FVKESK. CDR3 size: 14 residues. Trimming at V came to 4 bases and at J to 8 bases, leaving 10 bases not matched to a gene. TCR beta CDR3 regions were amplified from RNA. An initial round of RT-PCR targeting the TCR CDR3 relied on the HTBI primer set. Each CDR3 protein is one row after TCRdb ran MiXCR on the multiplex PCR reads. The sample consists of over 250,000 distinct CDR3 sequences, around 25% of them appearing once.

This receptor was identified in a man aged 35-49 years with Graves' hyperthyroidism that later progressed to Graves' ophthalmopathy. This rearrangement joins TRBV14 to TRBJ1-2; 7 nucleotides match TRBD1. The specimen was blood. The CDR3 DNA sequence: TGTGCCAGCAGCCCTAACAGGGGAGGATACGGCTACACCTTC. Its protein product is CASSPNRGGYGYTF.